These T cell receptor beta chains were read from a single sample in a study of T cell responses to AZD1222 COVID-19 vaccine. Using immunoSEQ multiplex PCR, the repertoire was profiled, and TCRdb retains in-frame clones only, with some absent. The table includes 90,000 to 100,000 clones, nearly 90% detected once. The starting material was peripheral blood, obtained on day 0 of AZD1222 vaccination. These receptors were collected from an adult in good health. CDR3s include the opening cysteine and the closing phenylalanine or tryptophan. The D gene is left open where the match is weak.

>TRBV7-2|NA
CASSLVTAGELFF
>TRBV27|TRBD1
CASSPTGEGEKLFF
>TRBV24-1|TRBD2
CATSDSGTSGETQYF
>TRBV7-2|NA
CASSFIRGVNEQFF
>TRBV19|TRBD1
CASSTGGAGELFF
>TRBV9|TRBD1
CASSGGTVSRQGSEKLFF
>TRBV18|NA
CASSPRTQETQYF
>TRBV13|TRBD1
CASSRGQGNTEAFF
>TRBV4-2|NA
CASSQEARVAQYF
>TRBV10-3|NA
CAISDPLHEQYF
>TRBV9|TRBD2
CASSLSLAESPTDTQYF
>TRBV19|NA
CASSTTSIEGNEQFF